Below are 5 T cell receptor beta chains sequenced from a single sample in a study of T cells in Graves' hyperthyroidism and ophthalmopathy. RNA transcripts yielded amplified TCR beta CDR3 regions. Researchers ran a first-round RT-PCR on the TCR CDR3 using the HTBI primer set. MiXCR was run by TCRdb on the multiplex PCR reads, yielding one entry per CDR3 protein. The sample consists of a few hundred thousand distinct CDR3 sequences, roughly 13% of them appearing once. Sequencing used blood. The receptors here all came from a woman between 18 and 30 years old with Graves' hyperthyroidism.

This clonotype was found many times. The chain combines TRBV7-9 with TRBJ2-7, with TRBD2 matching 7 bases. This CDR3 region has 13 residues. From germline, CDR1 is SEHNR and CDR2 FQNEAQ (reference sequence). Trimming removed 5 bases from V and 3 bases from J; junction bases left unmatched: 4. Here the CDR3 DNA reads TGTGCCAGCAGCGACACGGGGGGCTACGAGCAGTACTTC. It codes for CASSDTGGYEQYF. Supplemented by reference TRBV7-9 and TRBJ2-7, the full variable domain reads DTGVSQNPRHKITKRGQNVTFRCDPISEHNRLYWYRQTLGQGPEFLTYFQNEAQLEKSRLLSDRFSAERPKGSFSTLEIQRTEQGDSAMYLCASSDTGGYEQYFGPGTRLTVT.

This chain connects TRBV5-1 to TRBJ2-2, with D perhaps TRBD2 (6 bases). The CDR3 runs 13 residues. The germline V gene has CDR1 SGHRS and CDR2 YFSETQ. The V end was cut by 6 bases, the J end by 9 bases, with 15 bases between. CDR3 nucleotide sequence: TGCGCCAGCAAAAGACTAGAGGGCTGGGAGCTGTTTTTT. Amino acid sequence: CASKRLEGWELFF.

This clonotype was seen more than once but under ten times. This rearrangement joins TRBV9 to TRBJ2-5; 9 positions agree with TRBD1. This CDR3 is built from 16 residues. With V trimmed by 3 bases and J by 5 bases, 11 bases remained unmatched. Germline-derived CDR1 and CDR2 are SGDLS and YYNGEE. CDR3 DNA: TGTGCCAGCAGCGGGGGACAGGGAGGTTGGTCGGAGACCCAGTACTTC. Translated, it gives CASSGGQGGWSETQYF.

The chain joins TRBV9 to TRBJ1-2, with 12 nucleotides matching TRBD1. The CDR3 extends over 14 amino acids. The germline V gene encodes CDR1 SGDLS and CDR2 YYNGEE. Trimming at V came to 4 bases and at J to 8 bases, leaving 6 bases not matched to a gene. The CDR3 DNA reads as TGTGCCAGCAGCCGGGACAGGGGGCTAGTCGGCTACACCTTC. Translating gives CASSRDRGLVGYTF. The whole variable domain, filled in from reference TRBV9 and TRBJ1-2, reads DSGVTQTPKHLITATGQRVTLRCSPRSGDLSVYWYQQSLDQGLQFLIQYYNGEERAKGNILERFSAQQFPDLHSELNLSSLELGDSALYFCASSRDRGLVGYTFGSGTRLTVV.

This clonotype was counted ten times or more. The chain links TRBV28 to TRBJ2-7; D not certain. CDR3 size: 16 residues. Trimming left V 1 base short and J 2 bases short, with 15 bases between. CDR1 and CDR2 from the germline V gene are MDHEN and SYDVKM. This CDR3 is CASSLYSGYSTYEQYF. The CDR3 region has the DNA TGTGCCAGCAGTTTATATTCAGGATACTCAACCTACGAGCAGTACTTC.